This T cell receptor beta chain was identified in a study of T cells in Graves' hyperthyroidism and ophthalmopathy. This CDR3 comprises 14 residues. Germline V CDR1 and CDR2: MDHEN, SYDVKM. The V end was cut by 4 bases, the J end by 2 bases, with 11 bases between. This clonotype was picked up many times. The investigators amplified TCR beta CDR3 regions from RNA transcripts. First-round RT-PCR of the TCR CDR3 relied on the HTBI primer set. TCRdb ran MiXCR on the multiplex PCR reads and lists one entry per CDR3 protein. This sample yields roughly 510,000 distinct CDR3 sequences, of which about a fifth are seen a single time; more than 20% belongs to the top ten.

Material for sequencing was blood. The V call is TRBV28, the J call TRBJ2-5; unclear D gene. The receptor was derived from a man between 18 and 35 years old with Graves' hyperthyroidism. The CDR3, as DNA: TGTGCCAGCAGTTACAGACACTTTCAAGAGACCCAGTACTTC. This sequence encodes CASSYRHFQETQYF.